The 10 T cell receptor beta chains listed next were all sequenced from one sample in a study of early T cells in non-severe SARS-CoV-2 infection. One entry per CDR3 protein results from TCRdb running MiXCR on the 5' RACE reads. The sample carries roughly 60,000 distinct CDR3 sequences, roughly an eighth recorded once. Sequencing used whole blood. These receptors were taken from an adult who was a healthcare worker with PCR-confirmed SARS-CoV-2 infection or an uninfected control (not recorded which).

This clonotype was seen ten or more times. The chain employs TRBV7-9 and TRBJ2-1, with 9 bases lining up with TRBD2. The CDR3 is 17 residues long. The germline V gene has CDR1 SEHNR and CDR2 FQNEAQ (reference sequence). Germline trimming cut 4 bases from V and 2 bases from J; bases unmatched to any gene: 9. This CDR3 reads CASSYVAGVVTYNEQFF. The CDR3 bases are TGTGCCAGCAGCTACGTAGCGGGAGTAGTTACCTACAATGAGCAGTTCTTC.

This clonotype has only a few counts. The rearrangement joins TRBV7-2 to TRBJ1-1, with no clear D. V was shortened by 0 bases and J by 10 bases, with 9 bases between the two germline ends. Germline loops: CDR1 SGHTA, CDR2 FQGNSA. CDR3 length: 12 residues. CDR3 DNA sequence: TGTGCCAGCAGCTTAGCGGGGTCGCGAGCTTTCTTT. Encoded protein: CASSLAGSRAFF. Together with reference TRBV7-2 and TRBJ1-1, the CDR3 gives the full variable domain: GAGVSQSPSNKVTEKGKDVELRCDPISGHTALYWYRQSLGQGLEFLIYFQGNSAPDKSGLPSDRFSAERTGGSVSTLTIQRTQQEDSAVYLCASSLAGSRAFFGQGTRLTVV.

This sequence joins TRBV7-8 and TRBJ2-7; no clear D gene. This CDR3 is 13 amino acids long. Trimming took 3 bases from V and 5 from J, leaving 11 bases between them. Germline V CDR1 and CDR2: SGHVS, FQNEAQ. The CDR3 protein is CASSFPPDDEQYF. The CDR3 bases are TGTGCCAGCAGCTTTCCCCCTGACGACGAGCAGTACTTC.

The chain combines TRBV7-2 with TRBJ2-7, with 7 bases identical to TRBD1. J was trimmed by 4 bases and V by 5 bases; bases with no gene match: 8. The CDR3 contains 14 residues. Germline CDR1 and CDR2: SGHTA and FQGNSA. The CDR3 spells CASSRQGGFYEQYF. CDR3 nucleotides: TGTGCCAGCAGCCGACAGGGCGGGTTTTACGAGCAGTACTTC. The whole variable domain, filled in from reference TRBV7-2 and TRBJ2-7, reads GAGVSQSPSNKVTEKGKDVELRCDPISGHTALYWYRQSLGQGLEFLIYFQGNSAPDKSGLPSDRFSAERTGGSVSTLTIQRTQQEDSAVYLCASSRQGGFYEQYFGPGTRLTVT.

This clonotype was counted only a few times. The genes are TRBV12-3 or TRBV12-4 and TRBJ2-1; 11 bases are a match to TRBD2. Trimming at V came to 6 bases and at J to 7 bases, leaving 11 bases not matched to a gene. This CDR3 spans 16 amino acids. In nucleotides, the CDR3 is TGTGCCAGCAGCCCCGTCTTTAGCGGGAGGGCAAATGAGCAGTTCTTC. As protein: CASSPVFSGRANEQFF.

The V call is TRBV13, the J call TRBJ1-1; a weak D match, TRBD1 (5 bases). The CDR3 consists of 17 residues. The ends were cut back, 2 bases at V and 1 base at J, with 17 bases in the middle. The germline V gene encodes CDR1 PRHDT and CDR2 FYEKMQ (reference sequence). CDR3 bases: TGTGCCAGCAGCTTACGGTGGCCGGGACGCACGAACACTGAAGCTTTCTTT. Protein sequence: CASSLRWPGRTNTEAFF.

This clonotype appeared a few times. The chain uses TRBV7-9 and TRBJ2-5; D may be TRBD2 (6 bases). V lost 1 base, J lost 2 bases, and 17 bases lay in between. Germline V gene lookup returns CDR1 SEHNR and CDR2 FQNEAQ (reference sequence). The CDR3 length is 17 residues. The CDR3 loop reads CASSLDVRASVQETQYF. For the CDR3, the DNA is TGTGCCAGCAGCTTAGATGTCCGGGCTAGCGTTCAAGAGACCCAGTACTTC.

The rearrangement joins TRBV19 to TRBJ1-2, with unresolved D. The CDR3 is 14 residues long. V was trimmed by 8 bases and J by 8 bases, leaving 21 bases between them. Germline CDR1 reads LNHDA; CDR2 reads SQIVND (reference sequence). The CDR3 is CASYDTTQIGGYTF. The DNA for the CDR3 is TGTGCCAGTTACGACACAACCCAAATTGGCGGCTACACCTTC.

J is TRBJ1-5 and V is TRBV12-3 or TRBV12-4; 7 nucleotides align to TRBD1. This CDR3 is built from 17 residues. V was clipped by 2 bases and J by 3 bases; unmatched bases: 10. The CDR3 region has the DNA TGTGCCAGCAGTTTAACGACAGGGAAAGGGGCCAATCAGCCCCAGCATTTT. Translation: CASSLTTGKGANQPQHF.

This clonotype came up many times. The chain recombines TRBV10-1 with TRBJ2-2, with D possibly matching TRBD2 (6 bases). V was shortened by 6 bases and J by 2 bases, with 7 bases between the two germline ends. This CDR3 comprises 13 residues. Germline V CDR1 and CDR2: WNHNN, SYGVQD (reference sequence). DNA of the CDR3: TGCGCCAGCAGGGGGACTAACACCGGGGAGCTGTTTTTT. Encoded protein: CASRGTNTGELFF.